The 12 T cell receptor beta chains in this list originate from one sample, sequenced in a study of spatial heterogeneity in lung cancer. As for time point: blood at routine non-recurrence follow-up after resection. TCRdb recomputed calls from the 5' RACE reads with MiXCR, one row per CDR3 protein. The data show 30,000 to 40,000 distinct CDR3 sequences, with over 6.5% seen just once and roughly 8.8% held by the top ten. This sample comprised PBMCs, obtained at follow-up. The source is a male donor with early-stage non-small cell lung cancer.

This clonotype showed up many times. This sequence joins TRBV18 and TRBJ1-2; D remains ambiguous. Germline-derived CDR1 and CDR2 are KGHSH and LQKENI. Trimming cost V 3 bases and J 8 bases, with 10 bases left between them. This CDR3 comprises 12 residues. For the CDR3, the DNA is TGTGCCAGCTCACCCTGGCGTGAAGGCTACACCTTC. It codes for CASSPWREGYTF.

This clonotype was counted many times. The genes are TRBV24-1 and TRBJ2-7; possibly TRBD2 for D (6 bases). V was shortened by 1 base and J by 3 bases, with 12 bases between the two germline ends. CDR3 length: 15 residues. Germline V gene lookup returns CDR1 KGHDR and CDR2 SFDVKD. CDR3 protein: CATSDFWEDHYEQYF. The CDR3 bases are TGTGCCACCAGTGATTTTTGGGAGGACCACTACGAGCAGTACTTC.

This clonotype has at least ten counts. The rearrangement joins TRBV4-2 to TRBJ2-7; D unclear. With 0 bases removed from V and 3 bases from J, the gap between germline ends came to 6 bases. Per the germline V gene, CDR1 is LGHNA and CDR2 is YNFKEQ. The length of the CDR3 is 13 residues. The CDR3: CASSQDRRYEQYF. The DNA of the CDR3 is TGTGCCAGCAGCCAAGATCGCCGCTACGAGCAGTACTTC.

This clonotype has ten or more counts. The chain couples TRBV7-2 to TRBJ2-7; D gene unclear. CDR1 is SGHTA and CDR2 is FQGNSA in the germline V gene. This CDR3 is 12 amino acids long. Trimming took off 4 bases at V and 1 base at J, with 5 bases between the two ends. The CDR3 is CASSSISYEQYF. CDR3 in DNA: TGTGCCAGCAGCTCAATTTCCTACGAGCAGTACTTC.

At least ten counts were recorded for this clonotype. The rearrangement links TRBV4-2 to TRBJ1-4; D gene uncertain. The germline V gene encodes CDR1 LGHNA and CDR2 YNFKEQ. V shed 0 bases and J shed 5 bases, with 16 bases lying between them. This CDR3 is built from 17 residues. The CDR3 nucleotides are TGTGCCAGCAGCCAAGATTACAGCCAGCCGCGAAATGAAAAACTGTTTTTT. This codes for CASSQDYSQPRNEKLFF.

V usage is TRBV29-1 and J usage is TRBJ2-5, with D perhaps TRBD1 (6 bases). V was clipped by 4 bases and J by 4 bases, with 13 bases between them. Germline CDR1 and CDR2: SQVTM and ANQGSEA. The length of the CDR3 is 13 residues. CDR3 DNA: TGCAGCGTTGCGAAACAGGGCCGAGAGACCCAGTACTTC. Translating it yields CSVAKQGRETQYF.

This clonotype has ten or more counts. This CDR3 is missing its conserved last phenylalanine or tryptophan, likely due to a read error. It is unclear where the CDR3 begins or ends on the DNA, so no DNA is shown, and the CDR3 is as TCRdb lists it. The CDR3 sequence is CASSTPRAGGHSA. This chain connects TRBV21-1 to TRBJ2-7; the table's D call of TRBD2 was not tested on the DNA. TRBV21-1 is a listed pseudogene. Both ends counted, the CDR3 spans 13 residues.

The chain joins TRBV9 to TRBJ1-2, with TRBD1 identical over 8 bases. The CDR3 runs to 14 residues. Germline V gives CDR1 SGDLS, CDR2 YYNGEE. Trimming removed 5 bases from V and 8 bases from J; junction bases left unmatched: 11. The CDR3 coding sequence is TGTGCCAGCAGTTTTATGACAGGGGCGCCGGGCTACACCTTC. Translated: CASSFMTGAPGYTF.

In this sample, this clonotype turned up many times. The chain links TRBV6-6 to TRBJ2-7, with D maybe TRBD1 (6 bases). The CDR3 consists of 13 residues. V was clipped by 5 bases and J by 4 bases, with 12 bases between them. Germline V gives CDR1 MNHNY, CDR2 SVGAGI (reference sequence). CDR3 nucleotide sequence: TGTGCCAGCAGTCCCTCACAGGGATACGAGCAGTACTTC. Amino acids: CASSPSQGYEQYF.

In this sample, this clonotype turned up many times. V is TRBV3-1 and J is TRBJ1-1; unclear D gene. Germline V gene lookup returns CDR1 LGHDT and CDR2 YNNKEL (reference sequence). The CDR3 is made up of 13 amino acids. V was clipped by 5 bases and J by 1 base, with 8 bases between them. CDR3: CASSSAGNTEAFF. CDR3 in DNA: TGTGCCAGCAGCTCAGCGGGGAACACTGAAGCTTTCTTT.

This clonotype was observed at least ten times. J is TRBJ1-2 and V is TRBV5-4; no clear D gene. Germline V gene lookup returns CDR1 SGHNT and CDR2 YYREEE (reference sequence). The CDR3 length is 15 residues. V gave up 4 bases and J gave up 3 bases, with 16 bases separating them. The CDR3 nucleotides read TGTGCCAGCAGCGATGGGCCAGAAGCGGACTATGGCTACACCTTC. This translates into CASSDGPEADYGYTF.

Ten or more counts support this clonotype. This chain joins TRBV12-3 or TRBV12-4 and TRBJ2-2; 11 nucleotides align to TRBD2. Losses at the gene ends were 5 bases for V and 4 bases for J; bases not matched to a gene: 6. The CDR3 runs 16 residues. The CDR3 reads CASSPGLAVGTGELFF. The CDR3 coding sequence is TGTGCCAGCAGTCCGGGACTAGCGGTAGGCACCGGGGAGCTGTTTTTT.